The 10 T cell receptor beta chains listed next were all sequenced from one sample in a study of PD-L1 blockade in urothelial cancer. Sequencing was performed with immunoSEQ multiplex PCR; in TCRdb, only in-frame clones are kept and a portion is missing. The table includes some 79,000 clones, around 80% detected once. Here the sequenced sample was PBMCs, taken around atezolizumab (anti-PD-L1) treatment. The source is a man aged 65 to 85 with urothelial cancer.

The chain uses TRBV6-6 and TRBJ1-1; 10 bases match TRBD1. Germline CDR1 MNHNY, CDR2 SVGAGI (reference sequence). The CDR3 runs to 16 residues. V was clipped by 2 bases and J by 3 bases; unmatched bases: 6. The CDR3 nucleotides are TGTGCCAGCAGTTACCCGGGACAGGGGACACACACTGAAGCTTTCTTT. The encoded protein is CASSYPGQGTHTEAFF.

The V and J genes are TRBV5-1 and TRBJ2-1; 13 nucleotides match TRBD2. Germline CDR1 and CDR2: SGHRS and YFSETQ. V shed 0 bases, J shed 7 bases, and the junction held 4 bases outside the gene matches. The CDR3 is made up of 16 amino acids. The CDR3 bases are TGCGCCAGCAGCTTGGGCGGGACTAGCGGGACAAATGAGCAGTTCTTC. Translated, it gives CASSLGGTSGTNEQFF.

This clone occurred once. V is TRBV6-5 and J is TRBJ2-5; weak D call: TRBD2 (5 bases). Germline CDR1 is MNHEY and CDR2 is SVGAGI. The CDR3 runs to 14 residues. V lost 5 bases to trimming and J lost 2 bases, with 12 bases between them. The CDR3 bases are TGTGCCAGCAGTCAGACCGGGATACAAGAGACCCAGTACTTC. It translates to CASSQTGIQETQYF.

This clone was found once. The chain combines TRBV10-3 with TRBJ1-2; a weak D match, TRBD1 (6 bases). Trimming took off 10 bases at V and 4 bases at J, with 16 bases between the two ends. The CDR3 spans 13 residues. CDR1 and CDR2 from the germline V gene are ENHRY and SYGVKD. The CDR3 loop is CASSSGVAYGYTF. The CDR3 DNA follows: TGTGCCAGCAGCTCAGGGGTGGCCTATGGCTACACCTTC.

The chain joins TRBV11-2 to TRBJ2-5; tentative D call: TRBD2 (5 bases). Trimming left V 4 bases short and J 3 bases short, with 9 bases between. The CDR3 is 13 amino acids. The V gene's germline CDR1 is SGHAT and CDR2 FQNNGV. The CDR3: CASSWTGEETQYF. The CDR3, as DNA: TGTGCCAGCAGCTGGACTGGGGAAGAGACCCAGTACTTC.

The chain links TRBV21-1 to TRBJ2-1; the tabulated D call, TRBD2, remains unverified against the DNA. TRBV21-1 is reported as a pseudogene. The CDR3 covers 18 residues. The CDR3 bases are TGTGCCAGAAGAGGGACTAGCGGGAGCTTGAGCTCCTACAATGAGCAGTTCTTC. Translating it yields CARRGTSGSLSSYNEQFF.

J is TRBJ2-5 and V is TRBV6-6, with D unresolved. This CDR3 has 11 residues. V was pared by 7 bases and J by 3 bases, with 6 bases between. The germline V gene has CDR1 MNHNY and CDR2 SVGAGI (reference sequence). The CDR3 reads CASNAEETQYF. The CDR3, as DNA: TGTGCCAGCAACGCAGAAGAGACCCAGTACTTC.

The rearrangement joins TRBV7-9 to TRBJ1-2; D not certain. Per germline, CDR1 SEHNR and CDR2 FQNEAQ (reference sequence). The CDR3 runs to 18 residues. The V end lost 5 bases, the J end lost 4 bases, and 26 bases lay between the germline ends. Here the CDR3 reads CASSPPQREGYRLYGYTF. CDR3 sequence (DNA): TGTGCCAGCAGCCCCCCCCAGCGAGAAGGTTACCGACTCTATGGCTACACCTTC.

The CDR3 DNA sequence: TGTGCCAGCACCCAACGGGGACAGGGACACTATGGCTACACCTTC. Protein product: CASTQRGQGHYGYTF. This rearrangement joins TRBV2 to TRBJ1-2, with TRBD1 matching 9 bases. V shed 7 bases, J shed 3 bases, and the junction held 9 bases outside the gene matches. Germline values: CDR1 SNHLY, CDR2 FYNNEI. The CDR3 contains 15 residues.

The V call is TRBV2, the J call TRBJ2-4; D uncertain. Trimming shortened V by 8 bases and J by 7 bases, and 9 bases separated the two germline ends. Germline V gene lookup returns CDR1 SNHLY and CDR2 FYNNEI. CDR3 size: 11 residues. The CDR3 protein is CASGPMNIQYF. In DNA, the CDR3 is TGTGCCAGCGGCCCAATGAACATTCAGTACTTC.